A single sample is the source of the 15 T cell receptor beta chains below, sequenced in a study of graft-versus-host responses after intestinal transplantation. TCRdb's copy holds only in-frame clones and misses some; the assay was immunoSEQ multiplex PCR. The sample consists of roughly 28,000 clones, 93% of them appearing once. The material sequenced was PBMCs, taken around 63 days after intestinal transplant. The receptors here all came from a human patient who received an intestinal transplant, so some T cells may come from the graft donor.

The gene calls are TRBV12-5 and TRBJ1-1, with 7 bases lining up with TRBD1. With V trimmed by 3 bases and J by 3 bases, 1 base remained unmatched. The CDR3 totals 13 residues. CDR1 and CDR2 from the germline V gene are LGHNT and FRNRAP. Here the CDR3 DNA reads TGTGCTAGTGGTTTCACAGGGGACACTGAAGCTTTCTTT. Residues: CASGFTGDTEAFF.

Only one count was recorded for this clone. This chain uses TRBV4-1 with TRBJ2-3, with D perhaps matching TRBD2 (5 bases). There are 15 residues in the CDR3. The V gene's germline CDR1 is MGHRA and CDR2 YSYEKL. The germline V and J ends were trimmed by 2 bases and 3 bases, with 12 bases remaining between them. CDR3 nucleotides: TGCGCCAGCAGCCAAACGAGGGTGGGGACAGATACGCAGTATTTT. This codes for CASSQTRVGTDTQYF.

In this sample, this clone turned up once. The chain links TRBV4-1 to TRBJ2-4, with TRBD2 identical over 8 bases. In germline, CDR1 is MGHRA, CDR2 YSYEKL. Germline trimming cut 0 bases from V and 5 bases from J; bases unmatched to any gene: 15. This CDR3 is built from 19 residues. CDR3 sequence (DNA): TGCGCCAGCAGCCAAGAATTTCTGGGAAAGCGGGAGACACAAAACATTCAGTACTTC. Translated, it gives CASSQEFLGKRETQNIQYF.

V gene TRBV7-8 combines with J gene TRBJ2-2; D unclear. V lost 4 bases, J lost 3 bases, and 18 bases lay in between. The CDR3 is 17 residues long. Germline V gene lookup returns CDR1 SGHVS and CDR2 FQNEAQ. The CDR3 sequence: CASSSQWSPGYTGELFF. The CDR3 DNA reads as TGTGCCAGCAGCTCACAATGGAGCCCAGGATACACCGGGGAGCTGTTTTTT.

This clone has just one count. The rearrangement links TRBV5-6 to TRBJ1-1; D gene ambiguous. Germline assignment: CDR1 SGHDT and CDR2 YYEEEE. The CDR3 sequence is 11 residues long. Trimming stripped 2 bases from V and 8 bases from J, with 7 bases between. CDR3 loop: CASSFGSEAFF. CDR3 DNA: TGTGCCAGCAGCTTTGGGTCGGAAGCTTTCTTT.

This clone has just one count. The V call is TRBV5-4, the J call TRBJ2-7, with 10 bases fitting TRBD2. The CDR3 is 15 amino acids. The germline V gene encodes CDR1 SGHNT and CDR2 YYREEE (reference sequence). V shed 2 bases, J shed 2 bases, and the junction held 4 bases outside the gene matches. The CDR3 spells CASSFSLAGAYEQYF. CDR3 DNA sequence: TGTGCCAGCAGCTTTTCTCTAGCGGGGGCCTACGAGCAGTACTTC.

V usage is TRBV6-4 and J usage is TRBJ2-3, with 9 bases identical to TRBD2. Germline V gene sequence: CDR1 MRHNA, CDR2 SNTAGT. The CDR3 has 17 amino acids. The J segment lost 5 bases and the V segment lost 0 bases, leaving 9 bases of the junction unmatched. CDR3 sequence (DNA): TGTGCCAGCAGTGACTCGTCGTCGGCGGGGGGGGGAGATACGCAGTATTTT. It encodes CASSDSSSAGGGDTQYF.

The rearrangement joins TRBV29-1 to TRBJ2-1; D gene uncertain. The CDR3 is 11 residues long. Germline CDR1 is SQVTM and CDR2 is ANQGSEA. V lost 3 bases and J 7 bases, leaving 7 bases between the germline ends. DNA for the CDR3: TGCAGCGTTGATGTTCTGAATGAGCAGTTCTTC. Amino acids: CSVDVLNEQFF.

This clone has a single count. This CDR3 is CASSQVPWWGIGNTEAFF. The CDR3 DNA reads as TGCGCCAGCAGCCAAGTTCCCTGGTGGGGAATAGGGAACACTGAAGCTTTCTTT. The chain employs TRBV4-1 and TRBJ1-1; D ambiguous. The germline gives CDR1 MGHRA, CDR2 YSYEKL. The CDR3 loop spans 18 amino acids. V was trimmed by 1 base and J by 1 base, leaving 19 bases between them.

The rearrangement joins TRBV11-1 to TRBJ2-7, with D possibly being TRBD1 (6 bases). Trimming cost V 2 bases and J 5 bases, with 13 bases left between them. Germline-derived CDR1 and CDR2 are SGHAT and FQDESV (reference sequence). The CDR3 is 14 amino acids. The CDR3 is CASSLFQGNNEQYF. CDR3 sequence (DNA): TGTGCCAGCAGCTTATTTCAGGGGAATAACGAGCAGTACTTC.

This clone has a single count. The chain uses TRBV4-1 and TRBJ1-1; D is ambiguous. Per germline, CDR1 MGHRA and CDR2 YSYEKL. Trimming left V 1 base short and J 4 bases short, with 7 bases between. This CDR3 comprises 13 residues. The DNA of the CDR3 is TGCGCCAGCAGCCAAGGCAGGAGCACTGAAGCTTTCTTT. Its protein product is CASSQGRSTEAFF.

This clone was counted once. This sequence joins TRBV23-1 and TRBJ1-2, with TRBD1 matching 10 bases. TRBV23-1 is designated an ORF whose function remains uncertain. The CDR3 spans 17 residues. The trim removed 6 bases at V and 0 bases at J, leaving 10 bases unmatched. The CDR3 sequence: CASSSGDRGPSNYGYTF. As DNA, the CDR3 is TGCGCCAGCAGCTCAGGGGACAGGGGACCATCTAACTATGGCTACACCTTC.

V gene TRBV30 combines with J gene TRBJ2-3; no reliable D call. The germline CDR1 and CDR2 sequences are GTSNPN and SVGIG (reference sequence). Between the trimmed V and J ends, which lost 3 bases and 5 bases, there was a span of 15 bases. This CDR3 contains 14 residues. The CDR3 here is CAWSRNLKIDTQYF. The CDR3 nucleotides are TGTGCCTGGAGCCGTAACCTTAAGATAGATACGCAGTATTTT.

The rearrangement links TRBV19 to TRBJ2-1; D is unresolved. CDR3 length: 13 amino acids. The germline CDR1 and CDR2 sequences are LNHDA and SQIVND (reference sequence). V shed 3 bases and J shed 6 bases, with 9 bases lying between them. The CDR3 coding sequence is TGTGCCAGTAGTATCGGAAGGGCCAATGAGCAGTTCTTC. Protein sequence: CASSIGRANEQFF.

The chain recombines TRBV11-2 with TRBJ2-7, with D maybe TRBD1 (6 bases). The CDR3 length is 13 residues. From germline, CDR1 is SGHAT and CDR2 FQNNGV. V lost 5 bases and J 3 bases, leaving 11 bases between the germline ends. CDR3 in DNA: TGTGCCAGCAGCCTAGGGACAAACTACGAGCAGTACTTC. Its protein is CASSLGTNYEQYF. Full variable domain (outside the CDR3, taken from reference TRBV11-2 and TRBJ2-7): EAGVAQSPRYKIIEKRQSVAFWCNPISGHATLYWYQQILGQGPKLLIQFQNNGVVDDSQLPKDRFSAERLKGVDSTLKIQPAKLEDSAVYLCASSLGTNYEQYFGPGTRLTVT.